This is a list of T cell receptor beta chains from one sample in a study of PD-1 blockade in classical Hodgkin lymphoma. Produced via immunoSEQ multiplex PCR; TCRdb's table is partial and in-frame only. The sample lists 24,000 or so clones, 80% occurring once. The sequencing here drew on peripheral blood mononuclear cells (PBMCs), taken before the second cycle of nivolumab. These receptors originate from a human donor with classical Hodgkin lymphoma. CDR3s include the opening cysteine and the closing phenylalanine or tryptophan. D genes are given only for firm matches. For some rows the clone size is stated as once, few or many, or as a class when expanded; others skip it.

clone size	J gene	V gene	D gene	CDR3 DNA	CDR3 protein
NA	TRBJ1-1	TRBV5-6	NA	TGTGCCAGCAGCTTGGGGCCAGGGATGAACACTGAAGCTTTCTTT	CASSLGPGMNTEAFF
NA	TRBJ2-1	TRBV6-5	NA	TGTGCCAGCAGTTATACCAGGAATGAGCAGTTCTTC	CASSYTRNEQFF
NA	TRBJ2-5	TRBV30	NA	TGTGCCTGGAGTCAATCTTACCAAGAGACCCAGTACTTC	CAWSQSYQETQYF
NA	TRBJ1-2	TRBV7-8	NA	TGTGCCAGCAGCCCCTCTTGGACATCCTATGGCTACACCTTC	CASSPSWTSYGYTF
NA	TRBJ2-1	TRBV7-9	TRBD2	TGTGCCAGCAGCTTTAGCGGGGGGGAGGTCAATGAGCAGTTCTTC	CASSFSGGEVNEQFF
NA	TRBJ2-5	TRBV7-2	TRBD2	TGTGCCAGCAGCCCGGGACTAGCGGGAGGTCGGGAGACCCAGTACTTC	CASSPGLAGGRETQYF
NA	TRBJ1-1	TRBV19	NA	TGTGCCAGTAGTATAGATGGGGGGGACACTGAAGCTTTCTTT	CASSIDGGDTEAFF
NA	TRBJ2-4	TRBV19	NA	TGTGCCAGTAGTATTTCCACATGGGGGGCTGGGAACATTCAGTACTTC	CASSISTWGAGNIQYF
NA	TRBJ1-1	TRBV19	NA	TGTGCCAGTAGTATGGTGTCCAACACTGAAGCTTTCTTT	CASSMVSNTEAFF
NA	TRBJ1-1	TRBV29-1	NA	TGCAGCGTTATTCCGGGGAACACTGAAGCTTTCTTT	CSVIPGNTEAFF
NA	TRBJ2-2	TRBV4-2	NA	TGTGCCAGCAGCCAAGCCTGGGGGGAAAACACCGGGGAGCTGTTTTTT	CASSQAWGENTGELFF
NA	TRBJ2-1	TRBV11-2	NA	TGTGCCAGCAGCCCCTCGCCTTCTAGGTACAATGAGCAGTTCTTC	CASSPSPSRYNEQFF
NA	TRBJ2-3	TRBV28	NA	TGTGCCAGCAGTTTCACCGGTTCAGGGACAGATACGCAGTATTTT	CASSFTGSGTDTQYF
NA	TRBJ2-1	TRBV10-2	TRBD2	TGCGCCAGCAGCCGGACTAGCGGGGGCGTCGCCTCCTACAATGAGCAGTTCTTC	CASSRTSGGVASYNEQFF
NA	TRBJ2-1	TRBV6-4	TRBD2	TGTGCCAGCAGTGTAGCGGGAGGGGGCTACAATGAGCAGTTCTTC	CASSVAGGGYNEQFF
NA	TRBJ1-6	TRBV7-2	TRBD1	TGTGCCAGCAGCAACGGCGACAGGGGAGGGTCACCCCTCCACTTT	CASSNGDRGGSPLHF
NA	TRBJ1-3	TRBV28	NA	TGTGCCAGCAGTTTCCGGCAGTCCCTATCTGGAAACACCATATATTTT	CASSFRQSLSGNTIYF
NA	TRBJ1-6	TRBV9	NA	TGTGCCAGCAGCGGCCGGGGCCACGGAATCCACTTT	CASSGRGHGIHF
NA	TRBJ1-2	TRBV15	NA	TGTGCCACCAGCAGAGGAGGGCCTCAGAACTATGGCTACACCTTC	CATSRGGPQNYGYTF
once	TRBJ2-7	TRBV19	NA	TGTGCCAGTAGTATAGTGGCGGGTTACGAGCAGTACTTC	CASSIVAGYEQYF
NA	TRBJ1-6	TRBV19	NA	TGTGCCAGTAGTATGGACAGCCTAAATTCACCCCTCCACTTT	CASSMDSLNSPLHF
NA	TRBJ1-6	TRBV28	NA	TGTGCCAGCAGTGCGCCGCTTGGCCATTCACCCCTCCACTTT	CASSAPLGHSPLHF
few	TRBJ1-2	TRBV19	NA	TGTGCCAGTACCGAGCCGTACTTCTATGGCTACACCTTC	CASTEPYFYGYTF
NA	TRBJ2-1	TRBV7-9	NA	TGTGCCAGCAGCGCCTTTGGTGCTGCCTACAATGAGCAGTTCTTC	CASSAFGAAYNEQFF
medium-sized	TRBJ1-1	TRBV15	TRBD1	TGTGCCACCAGGTCCGACAGGGTCGGCCCTGAAGCTTTCTTT	CATRSDRVGPEAFF
NA	TRBJ1-6	TRBV7-9	NA	TGTGCCAGCAGCACCAATAATTCACCCCTCCACTTT	CASSTNNSPLHF
NA	TRBJ2-7	TRBV7-9	TRBD2	TGTGCCAGCAGCCATGTGCAGTCGGGGGGCGAGCAGTACTTC	CASSHVQSGGEQYF
NA	TRBJ1-1	TRBV27	NA	TGTGCCAGCAGTCCCACCCCGTTGGGGAGAGAAACTGAAGCTTTCTTT	CASSPTPLGRETEAFF
few	TRBJ2-2	TRBV21-1	NA	TGTGCCAGCAGCAAATGTGGGAAAAACACCGGGGAGCTGTTTTTT	CASSKCGKNTGELFF
NA	TRBJ1-2	TRBV28	TRBD1	TGTGCCAGCAGCCTAATGGACAGGGCCATTGGTGGCTACACCTTC	CASSLMDRAIGGYTF
NA	TRBJ1-5	TRBV19	NA	TGTGCCAGTAGTATGATCAGGTGGGGCAATCAGCCCCAGCATTTT	CASSMIRWGNQPQHF
few	TRBJ1-2	TRBV18	TRBD1	TGTGCCAGCAAAAGGGACAGCTATGGCTACACCTTC	CASKRDSYGYTF
NA	TRBJ2-1	TRBV7-9	TRBD1	TGTGCCACCGCGGGACAGGGAGTCTACAATGAGCAGTTCTTC	CATAGQGVYNEQFF
NA	TRBJ1-5	TRBV19	NA	TGTGCCAGTAGTATTGACCGGGGCAATCAGCCCCAGCATTTT	CASSIDRGNQPQHF
NA	TRBJ2-1	TRBV10-2	TRBD2	TGCGCCAGCAGTGCGACTAGCTCCAATGAGCAGTTCTTC	CASSATSSNEQFF
once	TRBJ2-3	TRBV29-1	NA	TGCAGCGTTAACAAGTGGGACACAGATACGCAGTATTTT	CSVNKWDTDTQYF
NA	TRBJ1-1	TRBV15	NA	TGTGCCACCAGCAGAGTTCTGTCTCAAGCTTTCTTT	CATSRVLSQAFF
NA	TRBJ2-4	TRBV14	NA	TGTGCCAGCAGCCAAGCCGGCATTCAGTACTTC	CASSQAGIQYF
NA	TRBJ1-1	TRBV6-4	NA	TGTGCCAGCAGTGACTCGAGGAGGGCCGGGGAAGCTTTCTTT	CASSDSRRAGEAFF
NA	TRBJ1-2	TRBV27	TRBD1	TGTGCCAGCAGTTTATCCCCCGGGACAGCTTATGGCTACACCTTC	CASSLSPGTAYGYTF
NA	TRBJ1-1	TRBV4-3	NA	TGCGCCAGCAGCCAAGATGTAGGCCCAGGGAACACTGAAGCTTTCTTT	CASSQDVGPGNTEAFF
NA	TRBJ1-5	TRBV7-9	NA	TGTGCCAGCAGCCCCAATGAAAGGGTGAATCAGCCCCAGCATTTT	CASSPNERVNQPQHF
NA	TRBJ2-5	TRBV30	NA	TGTGCCTGGAATTTCCGTACGGGGTTGAAAGAGACCCAGTACTTC	CAWNFRTGLKETQYF
few	TRBJ2-5	TRBV7-9	NA	TGTGCCAGCAGCCCGAGGAGCCAAGAGACCCAGTACTTC	CASSPRSQETQYF
NA	TRBJ1-6	TRBV5-1	TRBD1	TGCGCCAGCAGCACGGGACAGAGTAATTCACCCCTCCACTTT	CASSTGQSNSPLHF
large	TRBJ1-4	TRBV7-9	NA	TGTGCCAGCCGGGGTATGGGGTTCGGCGAAAAACTGTTTTTT	CASRGMGFGEKLFF
NA	TRBJ1-2	TRBV4-1	NA	TGCGCCAGCAGCCAAGGATTGTTGGGGACACCCTATGGCTACACCTTC	CASSQGLLGTPYGYTF
NA	TRBJ1-2	TRBV2	NA	TGTGCCAGCAGTGAATCGGGGGCTGGTTATGGCTACACCTTC	CASSESGAGYGYTF
NA	TRBJ1-3	TRBV12-5	NA	TGTGCTAGTATTGCGGGCGCGGGGGCTGGAAACACCATATATTTT	CASIAGAGAGNTIYF
NA	TRBJ1-5	TRBV19	TRBD1	TGTGCCAGTAGTCCACAGGGGGCGCGGGTTCGACCCCAGCATTTT	CASSPQGARVRPQHF
NA	TRBJ2-7	TRBV6-5	NA	TGTGCCAGCAGCCTCAGGGAGAACTACGAGCAGTACTTC	CASSLRENYEQYF
NA	TRBJ2-7	TRBV25-1	NA	TGTGCCAGCAGTGAAAATCAGCCTAGCTCCTACGAGCAGTACTTC	CASSENQPSSYEQYF
NA	TRBJ2-1	TRBV29-1	NA	TGCAGCGTTGAATGGGGGAATGAGCAGTTCTTC	CSVEWGNEQFF
NA	TRBJ2-1	TRBV5-1	TRBD2	TGCGCCAGCAGGGCAGGAGGTCGGACCCGACTAGCGGGAGCCAGCAATGAGCAGTTCTTC	CASRAGGRTRLAGASNEQFF
NA	TRBJ2-7	TRBV5-5	TRBD2	TGTGCCAGCAGCTTAGGACGGCGCGGGGTAGCGGGAGGCCCTGACGAGCAGTACTTC	CASSLGRRGVAGGPDEQYF
NA	TRBJ2-5	TRBV5-4	NA	TGTGCCAGCAGTAAGCAGACTGGCGGACAAGAGACCCAGTACTTC	CASSKQTGGQETQYF
NA	TRBJ2-6	TRBV18	TRBD1	TGTGCCAGCTCACTGAAGAACCGGGACAGTGCCTTTGGGGCCAACGTCCTGACTTTC	CASSLKNRDSAFGANVLTF
once	TRBJ1-1	TRBV28	NA	TGTGCCAGCAGCCGTCTTTCAGGGGTTATGGGAAATGAAGCTTTCTTT	CASSRLSGVMGNEAFF
NA	TRBJ1-4	TRBV6-6	NA	TGTGCCAGCAGTTACTGGGCTAATGAAAAACTGTTTTTT	CASSYWANEKLFF